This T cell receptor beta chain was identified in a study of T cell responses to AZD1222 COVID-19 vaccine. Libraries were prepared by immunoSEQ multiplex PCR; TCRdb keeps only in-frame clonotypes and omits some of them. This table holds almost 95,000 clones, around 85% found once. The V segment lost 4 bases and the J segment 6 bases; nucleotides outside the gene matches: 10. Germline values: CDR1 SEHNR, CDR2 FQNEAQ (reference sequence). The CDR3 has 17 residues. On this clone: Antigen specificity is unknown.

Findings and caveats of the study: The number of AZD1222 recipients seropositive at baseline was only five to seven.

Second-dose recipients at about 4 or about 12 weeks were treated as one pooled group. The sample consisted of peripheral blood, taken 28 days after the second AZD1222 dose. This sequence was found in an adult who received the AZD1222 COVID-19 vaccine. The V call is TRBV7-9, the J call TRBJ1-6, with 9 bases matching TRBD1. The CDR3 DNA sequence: TGTGCCAGCAGCTCTGTAATCCCGGGACAGGGTAATTCACCCCTCCACTTT. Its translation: CASSSVIPGQGNSPLHF.